The 22 T cell receptor beta chains presented below share a single source sample, sequenced in a study of cytomegalovirus exposure and HLA in healthy donors. The data were produced by immunoSEQ multiplex PCR, yet TCRdb's version contains in-frame clones alone and is incomplete. The repertoire holds around 140,000 clones, with 85% to 90% as singletons. Source material: PBMCs. The receptors originated from a man younger than 30 in good health and CMV-seropositive.

The chain recombines TRBV10-3 with TRBJ2-5, with unresolved D. The CDR3 length is 14 residues. The V end lost 3 bases, the J end lost 3 bases, and 11 bases lay between the germline ends. Germline values: CDR1 ENHRY, CDR2 SYGVKD. The CDR3 DNA is TGTGCCATCAGTGAAGTTGGAGAAAAAGAGACCCAGTACTTC. It codes for CAISEVGEKETQYF.

The chain couples TRBV5-1 to TRBJ2-3, with 8 bases matching TRBD1. CDR1 and CDR2 from the germline V gene are SGHRS and YFSETQ. V shed 4 bases and J 5 bases; nucleotides not matched to a gene: 6. CDR3 size: 14 residues. The CDR3 nucleotides are TGCGCCAGCAGCATGAGGACAGGGCGAGATACGCAGTATTTT. Translating it yields CASSMRTGRDTQYF.

This sequence joins TRBV6-6 and TRBJ1-6, with D unresolved. V gave up 6 bases and J gave up 7 bases, with 13 bases separating them. The CDR3 spans 14 residues. Per the germline V gene, CDR1 is MNHNY and CDR2 is SVGAGI (reference sequence). CDR3 sequence (DNA): TGTGCCAGCAGCCCCCAGGCGCTAAATTCACCCCTCCACTTT. Translated, it gives CASSPQALNSPLHF.

The gene calls are TRBV10-3 and TRBJ1-3; D ambiguous. In germline, CDR1 is ENHRY, CDR2 SYGVKD. The CDR3 covers 14 residues. V lost 4 bases and J 2 bases, leaving 9 bases between the germline ends. The CDR3 nucleotides are TGTGCCATCAGTGGGCGGGCCACTGGAAACACCATATATTTT. Translating gives CAISGRATGNTIYF.

The chain couples TRBV2 to TRBJ1-2; a possible D gene is TRBD1 (6 bases). This CDR3 spans 13 amino acids. Germline assignment: CDR1 SNHLY and CDR2 FYNNEI. Trimming left V 3 bases short and J 7 bases short, with 12 bases between. The CDR3 sequence is CASSDRGGVGYTF. The DNA of the CDR3 is TGTGCCAGCAGTGACAGGGGAGGGGTTGGCTACACCTTC.

The J gene is TRBJ2-3, the V gene TRBV2; 9 bases are shared with TRBD1. The V and J ends lost 9 bases and 2 bases, in that order; junction bases with no gene match: 6. Looked up from germline, CDR1 is SNHLY and CDR2 is FYNNEI. The CDR3 runs to 14 residues. The CDR3 reads CASAGQGITDTQYF. In DNA, the CDR3 is TGTGCCAGTGCCGGACAGGGGATCACAGATACGCAGTATTTT. Using reference TRBV2 and TRBJ2-3 for the parts outside the CDR3, the full variable domain is EPEVTQTPSHQVTQMGQEVILRCVPISNHLYFYWYRQILGQKVEFLVSFYNNEISEKSEIFDDQFSVERPDGSNFTLKIRSTKLEDSAMYFCASAGQGITDTQYFGPGTRLTVL.

This chain uses TRBV6-1 with TRBJ2-5; no reliable D call. Germline lookup yields CDR1 MNHNS and CDR2 SASEGT. The CDR3 spans 12 residues. The V gene lost 3 bases and the J gene lost 3 bases, with 5 bases spanning the gap. Here the CDR3 DNA reads TGTGCCAGCAGTGATTATAAAGAGACCCAGTACTTC. It codes for CASSDYKETQYF.

The chain combines TRBV5-4 with TRBJ2-6; the D is unclear. The CDR3 sequence is 15 residues long. Germline V CDR1 and CDR2: SGHNT, YYREEE (reference sequence). V dropped 1 base and J dropped 1 base, with 6 bases sitting between them. The CDR3 sequence is CASSLPGSGANVLTF. CDR3 DNA: TGTGCCAGCAGCTTGCCAGGATCTGGGGCCAACGTCCTGACTTTC.

The V and J genes are TRBV11-2 and TRBJ2-5; TRBD1 agrees at 9 bases. CDR1 SGHAT and CDR2 FQNNGV come from the germline V gene. After removal of 5 bases from V and 2 bases from J, the junction contained 6 bases not matched to a gene. The CDR3 loop spans 15 amino acids. CDR3 DNA: TGTGCCAGCAGCCGCGGGACAGGGCCACAAGAGACCCAGTACTTC. This encodes CASSRGTGPQETQYF.

The V call is TRBV27, the J call TRBJ1-5, with D unclear. Trimming took 4 bases from V and 0 from J, leaving 13 bases between them. Germline V gene data show CDR1 as MNHEY and CDR2 as SMNVEV (reference sequence). This CDR3 region has 16 residues. CDR3 in DNA: TGTGCCAGCAGTTCCCGGGGTAGGGATAGCAATCAGCCCCAGCATTTT. Translated, it gives CASSSRGRDSNQPQHF.

This chain uses TRBV6-5 with TRBJ2-2, with TRBD2 as a possible D gene (5 bases). V lost 0 bases and J lost 4, with 12 bases in between. The CDR3 has 16 amino acids. Per germline, CDR1 MNHEY and CDR2 SVGAGI. The CDR3 sequence: CASSYSSEGGTGELFF. Here the CDR3 DNA reads TGTGCCAGCAGTTACTCGAGTGAGGGCGGCACCGGGGAGCTGTTTTTT.

The chain joins TRBV5-1 to TRBJ1-3; D is unclear. This CDR3 contains 16 residues. Germline V lookup: CDR1 SGHRS, CDR2 YFSETQ. Trimming shortened V by 0 bases and J by 2 bases, and 12 bases separated the two germline ends. CDR3 bases: TGCGCCAGCAGCTTGGCGGGCCCCGGGACTGGAAACACCATATATTTT. Its translation: CASSLAGPGTGNTIYF.

V gene TRBV11-2 combines with J gene TRBJ1-4; the D gene is possibly TRBD1 (6 bases). The V end was cut by 7 bases, the J end by 4 bases, with 19 bases between. This CDR3 has 16 residues. Per germline, CDR1 SGHAT and CDR2 FQNNGV. CDR3 sequence: CASKWGGRGYNEKLFF. The CDR3 DNA sequence: TGTGCCAGCAAATGGGGGGGGCGCGGATATAATGAAAAACTGTTTTTT.

This rearrangement joins TRBV5-1 to TRBJ2-1; 9 nucleotides agree with TRBD2. The CDR3 is 15 amino acids. Germline trimming cut 4 bases from V and 4 bases from J; bases unmatched to any gene: 6. Germline V CDR1 and CDR2: SGHRS, YFSETQ. This chain's CDR3 is CASSERLAVYNEQFF. CDR3 bases: TGCGCCAGCAGCGAAAGACTAGCGGTATACAATGAGCAGTTCTTC.

V gene TRBV5-1 combines with J gene TRBJ2-2; D may be TRBD2 (5 bases). The V end lost 4 bases, the J end lost 7 bases, and 26 bases lay between the germline ends. Germline V gene data show CDR1 as SGHRS and CDR2 as YFSETQ. CDR3 length: 18 amino acids. CDR3 nucleotides: TGCGCCAGCAGCACCCCGGGTGGAGGATTCTTTGTGAGCGGGGAGCTGTTTTTT. Amino acid sequence: CASSTPGGGFFVSGELFF.

On this clone: Because the CDR3's place on the DNA is in doubt, the DNA is left out and the CDR3 is given as listed by TCRdb. The V gene is TRBV6-4, the J gene TRBJ1-2. The CDR3 has 14 amino acids, counting both end residues. Germline loops: CDR1 MRHNA, CDR2 SNTAGT. The CDR3 reads CASSSSAGDYGYTF.

This clone turned up a few times. Here the CDR3 reads CASSPQGGSPLHF. The CDR3, as DNA: TGTGCCAGCAGTCCCCAGGGGGGTTCACCCCTCCACTTT. V and J are TRBV27 and TRBJ1-6; 7 bases map to TRBD1. Trimming removed 5 bases from V and 9 bases from J; junction bases left unmatched: 4. This CDR3 contains 13 residues. Per the germline V gene, CDR1 is MNHEY and CDR2 is SMNVEV (reference sequence).

The V and J genes are TRBV2 and TRBJ1-1, with 9 bases matching TRBD1. Trimming took 5 bases from V and 3 from J; bases not matched to a gene: 1. This CDR3 region has 13 residues. CDR1 and CDR2 (germline): SNHLY, FYNNEI. The CDR3 loop reads CASSRDRDTEAFF. CDR3 bases: TGTGCCAGCAGTAGGGACAGGGACACTGAAGCTTTCTTT.

This clone was counted a single time. This rearrangement joins TRBV7-2 to TRBJ1-5; possible D gene TRBD1, 5 bases. Germline CDR1 is SGHTA and CDR2 is FQGNSA. The CDR3 covers 15 residues. V was clipped by 5 bases and J by 0 bases, with 11 bases between them. The CDR3 spells CASSPGGYSNQPQHF. CDR3 nucleotides: TGTGCCAGCAGCCCCGGGGGATATAGCAATCAGCCCCAGCATTTT.

This clone has a single count. The chain employs TRBV10-3 and TRBJ2-7, with D perhaps TRBD2 (6 bases). V lost 3 bases, J lost 3 bases, and 15 bases lay in between. The CDR3 spans 15 residues. The germline V gene has CDR1 ENHRY and CDR2 SYGVKD. CDR3: CAISDGGTPNYEQYF. DNA of the CDR3: TGTGCCATCAGTGATGGCGGGACTCCAAACTACGAGCAGTACTTC.

This clone was seen only a few times. The gene calls are TRBV7-9 and TRBJ2-7; maybe TRBD2 (5 bases). V was pared by 4 bases and J by 1 base, with 11 bases between. The CDR3 totals 14 residues. Germline CDR1 SEHNR, CDR2 FQNEAQ (reference sequence). For the CDR3, the DNA is TGTGCCAGCAGCTCCATCGGGGATTCCTACGAGCAGTACTTC. Its translation: CASSSIGDSYEQYF.

This clone was seen once. J is TRBJ2-1 and V is TRBV11-3; TRBD2 agrees at 8 bases. The CDR3 is 14 amino acids. Germline loops: CDR1 SGHNT, CDR2 YENEEA. V lost 5 bases, J lost 9 bases, and 9 bases stayed unmatched. The CDR3 bases are TGTGCCAGCAGCCCTACCCGGGAGGGGGGTGAGCAGTTCTTC. It translates to CASSPTREGGEQFF.